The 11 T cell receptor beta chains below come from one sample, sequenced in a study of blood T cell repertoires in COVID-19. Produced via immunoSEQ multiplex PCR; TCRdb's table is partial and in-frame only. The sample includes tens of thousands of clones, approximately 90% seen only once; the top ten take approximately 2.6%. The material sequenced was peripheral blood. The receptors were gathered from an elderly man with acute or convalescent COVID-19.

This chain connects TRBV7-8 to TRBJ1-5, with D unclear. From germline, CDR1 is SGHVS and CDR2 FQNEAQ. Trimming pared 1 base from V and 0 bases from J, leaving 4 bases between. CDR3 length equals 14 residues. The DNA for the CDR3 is TGTGCCAGCAGCTTAGAATATAGCAATCAGCCCCAGCATTTT. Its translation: CASSLEYSNQPQHF.

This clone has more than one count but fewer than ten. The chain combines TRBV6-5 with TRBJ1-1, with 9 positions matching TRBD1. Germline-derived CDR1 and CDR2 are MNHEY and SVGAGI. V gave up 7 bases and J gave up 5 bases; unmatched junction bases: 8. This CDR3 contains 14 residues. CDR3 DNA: TGTGCCAGCACCCCACAGGGGGCTAAAACTGAAGCTTTCTTT. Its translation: CASTPQGAKTEAFF.

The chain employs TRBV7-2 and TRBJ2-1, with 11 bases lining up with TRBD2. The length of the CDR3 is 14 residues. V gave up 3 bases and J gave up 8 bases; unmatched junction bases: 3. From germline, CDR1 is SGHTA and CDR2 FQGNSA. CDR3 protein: CASSFGLAGHEQFF. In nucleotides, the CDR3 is TGTGCCAGCAGCTTCGGACTAGCGGGTCATGAGCAGTTCTTC.

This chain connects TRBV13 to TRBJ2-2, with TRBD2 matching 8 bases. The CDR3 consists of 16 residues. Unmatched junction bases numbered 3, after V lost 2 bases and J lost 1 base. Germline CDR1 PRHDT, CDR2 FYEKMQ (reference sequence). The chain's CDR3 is CASSLRTSQNTGELFF. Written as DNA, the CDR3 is TGTGCCAGCAGCTTACGGACTAGCCAGAACACCGGGGAGCTGTTTTTT.

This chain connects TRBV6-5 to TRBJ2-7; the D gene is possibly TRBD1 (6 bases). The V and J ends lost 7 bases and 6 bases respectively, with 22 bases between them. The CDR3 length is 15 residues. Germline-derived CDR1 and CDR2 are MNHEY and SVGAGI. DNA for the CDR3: TGTGCCAGCAACGACAAGGGGGTAGTGAGGAGCGAGCAGTACTTC. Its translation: CASNDKGVVRSEQYF.

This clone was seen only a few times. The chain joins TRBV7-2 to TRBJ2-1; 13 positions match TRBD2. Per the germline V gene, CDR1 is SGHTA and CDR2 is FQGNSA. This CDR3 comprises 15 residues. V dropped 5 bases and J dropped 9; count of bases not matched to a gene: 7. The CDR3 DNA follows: TGTGCCAGCAGCAAAGGACTAGCGGGGGCGAGTGAGCAGTTCTTC. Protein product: CASSKGLAGASEQFF.

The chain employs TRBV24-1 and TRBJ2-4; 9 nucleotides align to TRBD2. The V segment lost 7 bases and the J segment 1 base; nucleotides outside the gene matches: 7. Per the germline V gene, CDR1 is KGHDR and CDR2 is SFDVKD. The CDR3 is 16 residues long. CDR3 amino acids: CATSFGRGGAKNIQYF. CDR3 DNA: TGTGCCACCAGCTTCGGGCGGGGGGGGGCCAAAAACATTCAGTACTTC.

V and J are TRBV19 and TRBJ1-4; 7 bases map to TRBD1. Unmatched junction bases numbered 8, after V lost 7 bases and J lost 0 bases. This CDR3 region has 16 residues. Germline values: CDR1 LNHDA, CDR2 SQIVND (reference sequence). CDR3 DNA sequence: TGTGCCAGTACTTCACAGGGGATGTCAACTAATGAAAAACTGTTTTTT. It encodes CASTSQGMSTNEKLFF.

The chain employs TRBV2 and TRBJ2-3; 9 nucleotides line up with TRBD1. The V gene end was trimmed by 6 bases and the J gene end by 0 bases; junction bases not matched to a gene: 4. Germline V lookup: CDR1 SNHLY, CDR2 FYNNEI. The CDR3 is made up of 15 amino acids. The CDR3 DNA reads TGTGCCAGCAGGGTACAGGGGGCCAGCACAGATACGCAGTATTTT. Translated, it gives CASRVQGASTDTQYF. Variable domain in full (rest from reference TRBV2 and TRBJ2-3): EPEVTQTPSHQVTQMGQEVILRCVPISNHLYFYWYRQILGQKVEFLVSFYNNEISEKSEIFDDQFSVERPDGSNFTLKIRSTKLEDSAMYFCASRVQGASTDTQYFGPGTRLTVL.

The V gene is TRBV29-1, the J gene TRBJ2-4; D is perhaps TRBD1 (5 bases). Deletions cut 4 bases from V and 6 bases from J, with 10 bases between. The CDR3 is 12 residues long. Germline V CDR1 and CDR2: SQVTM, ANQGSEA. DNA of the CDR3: TGCAGCGTTGTAGGGGAAGGAAACATTCAGTACTTC. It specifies CSVVGEGNIQYF. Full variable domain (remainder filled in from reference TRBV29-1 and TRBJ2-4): SAVISQKPSRDICQRGTSLTIQCQVDSQVTMMFWYRQQPGQSLTLIATANQGSEATYESGFVIDKFPISRPNLTFSTLTVSNMSPEDSSIYLCSVVGEGNIQYFGAGTRLSVL.

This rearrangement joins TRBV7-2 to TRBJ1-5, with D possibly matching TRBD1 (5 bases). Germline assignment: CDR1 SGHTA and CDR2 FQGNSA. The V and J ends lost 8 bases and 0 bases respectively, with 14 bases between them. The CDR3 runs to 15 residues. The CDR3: CASSLAGGSNQPQHF. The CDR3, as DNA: TGTGCCAGCTCCCTAGCGGGGGGTAGCAATCAGCCCCAGCATTTT.